The entry below describes one T cell receptor beta chain. As yet, its antigen is unknown. The data are from a study of T cells after yellow fever vaccination. They built TCR cDNA with 5'RACE template switching, a step that put in a universal primer site and UMIs. TCRdb called the 5' RACE reads again in MiXCR, with one record for every CDR3 protein. The data contain about 370,000 distinct CDR3 sequences, around a tenth of them seen just once; the ten biggest clones take up roughly 18%. Overall study results and limits: The secondary response showed a weaker magnitude and a faster peak, day 5 versus 15. Booster sampling recovered most clones from primary vaccination (approximately 97% CD4, around 88% CD8). Researchers noted that a small share of clonotypes showed up in both CD4 and CD8 compartments.

Germline-derived CDR1 and CDR2 are SGHDT and YYEEEE. V was pared by 2 bases and J by 10 bases, with 4 bases of the junction left unmatched. CDR3 length: 13 residues. The starting material was PBMCs, obtained on the day of the first yellow fever vaccination. This rearrangement joins TRBV5-6 to TRBJ2-1; 9 bases fit TRBD2. This TCR came from a man younger than 30 who received the YFV17D yellow fever vaccine. CDR3 DNA: TGTGCCAGCAGCTTTGTAGCGGGGGTCGAGCAGTTCTTC. Translated: CASSFVAGVEQFF. Full variable domain (outside the CDR3, taken from reference TRBV5-6 and TRBJ2-1): DAGVTQSPTHLIKTRGQQVTLRCSPKSGHDTVSWYQQALGQGPQFIFQYYEEEERQRGNFPDRFSGHQFPNYSSELNVNALLLGDSALYLCASSFVAGVEQFFGPGTRLTVL.